This T cell receptor (beta chain) was sequenced during a study of T cell responses to AZD1222 COVID-19 vaccine. The protocol was immunoSEQ multiplex PCR, while the TCRdb copy is restricted to in-frame clones and leaves out a portion. The table lists approximately 110,000 clones, roughly 86% of them singletons. Deletions cut 0 bases from V and 4 bases from J, with 12 bases between. Germline V gives CDR1 MGHRA, CDR2 YSYEKL. The CDR3 runs to 15 residues. Material: peripheral blood, obtained on day 0 of AZD1222 vaccination. The rearrangement joins TRBV4-1 to TRBJ1-2; tentative D call: TRBD1 (6 bases). The receptor comes from an adult in good health. The CDR3 DNA is TGCGCCAGCAGCCAAGAAGAGGGGGATAGCTATGGCTACACCTTC. This encodes CASSQEEGDSYGYTF.